The TCR beta chain described here comes from a study of CD8+ T cells in alopecia areata. The CDR3 extends over 14 amino acids. Germline CDR1 is SGDLS and CDR2 is YYNGEE. V shed 4 bases and J shed 2 bases, with 12 bases lying between them. Following extraction, RNA underwent reverse transcription to cDNA, which served as the sequencing template. Clones were sequenced by immunoSEQ multiplex PCR, and TCRdb holds only the in-frame ones, with some missing. This table has 150,000 to 200,000 clones, under 80% appearing once. The sample's treatment: oral pan-JAK inhibitor, 5-10 mg twice daily. The sample here was CD4+ T cells sorted from blood, taken around week 49, from a patient treated with tofacitinib. The chain couples TRBV9 to TRBJ1-2; possibly TRBD1 for D (5 bases). The sequence was collected from a human donor with alopecia areata. The CDR3 region is CASSPQTENYGYTF. CDR3 sequence (DNA): TGTGCCAGCAGCCCCCAGACAGAGAACTATGGCTACACCTTC.